The next 9 T cell receptor beta chains were all read from a single sample in a study of blood T cells in healthy people across ages. Combining a sample-barcoded 5' primer with a J-beta primer mix, a second PCR ran for 7 to 11 cycles. From the 5' RACE reads, TCRdb called clonotypes with MiXCR, one entry per CDR3 protein. The table records approximately 760,000 distinct CDR3 sequences, around 25% of them present only once. The same data also contributed to another study, on T cells of mothers and their children.

The sequenced material came from blood. These TCRs come from a boy aged 10-17 years in good health.

This chain links TRBV12-3 or TRBV12-4 with TRBJ2-3; a possible D gene is TRBD1 (6 bases). V was shortened by 3 bases and J by 2 bases, with 12 bases between the two germline ends. This CDR3 is built from 15 residues. CDR3 protein: CASSFQGTNTDTQYF. In DNA, the CDR3 is TGTGCCAGCAGTTTTCAGGGGACAAACACAGATACGCAGTATTTT.

This chain uses TRBV6-1 with TRBJ2-1; 7 bases agree with TRBD2. This CDR3 contains 16 residues. Germline CDR1 and CDR2: MNHNS and SASEGT. Unmatched junction bases numbered 14, after V lost 5 bases and J lost 7 bases. The CDR3 reads CASSPSAGMPFNEQFF. The CDR3 coding sequence is TGTGCCAGCAGTCCTTCAGCGGGAATGCCTTTTAATGAGCAGTTCTTC.

This clonotype was seen more than once but under ten times. The CDR3 nucleotides read TGTGCCAGCAGTTACTCCACCGAGGGGGGGTTCTACGAGCAGTACTTC. Protein sequence: CASSYSTEGGFYEQYF. The rearrangement links TRBV6-5 to TRBJ2-5; tentatively, D is TRBD2 (7 bases). The J call is uncertain, as TRBJ2-7 better fits the DNA end. The CDR3 runs to 16 residues. Germline values: CDR1 MNHEY, CDR2 SVGAGI.

This chain connects TRBV12-3 or TRBV12-4 to TRBJ2-5; a weak D match, TRBD2 (5 bases). The J call is in doubt because the DNA end fits TRBJ2-7 better. This CDR3 comprises 14 residues. In DNA form, the CDR3 reads TGTGCCAGCAGTTTTGGCTTGGGAGACTACGAGCAGTACTTC. This gives the protein CASSFGLGDYEQYF.

This clonotype was counted a few times. V gene TRBV6-2 or TRBV6-3 combines with J gene TRBJ2-5, with TRBD2 identical over 11 bases. This CDR3 contains 16 residues. V lost 6 bases, J lost 3 bases, and 9 bases stayed unmatched. In germline, CDR1 is MNHEY, CDR2 SVGEGT. The CDR3 here is CASRPGRGLAEETQYF. The CDR3 region has the DNA TGTGCCAGCAGGCCAGGCCGGGGACTAGCGGAAGAGACCCAGTACTTC.

This clonotype was observed a few times. This rearrangement joins TRBV5-6 to TRBJ2-2; D remains ambiguous. The CDR3 consists of 15 residues. Trimming removed 0 bases at V and 2 bases at J, with 8 bases between. The germline CDR1 and CDR2 sequences are SGHDT and YYEEEE. CDR3 loop: CASSLASVNTGELFF. The CDR3, as DNA: TGTGCCAGCAGCTTGGCCAGCGTCAACACCGGGGAGCTGTTTTTT.

In this sample, this clonotype turned up a few times. A junction boundary mismatches the germline segment, possibly from a read error. The chain couples TRBV12-3 or TRBV12-4 to TRBJ2-5; the D is unclear. The DNA matches TRBJ2-7 better at its end, which makes the J call doubtful. This CDR3 is built from 13 residues. CDR3 region: CACSAENTYEQYF. The CDR3 DNA follows: TGTGCCTGCAGTGCGGAGAACACGTACGAGCAGTACTTC.

V and J are TRBV6-5 and TRBJ2-5; D may match TRBD1 or TRBD2 (5 bases each). The J call may be incorrect, as the DNA end agrees better with TRBJ2-7. The CDR3 runs to 12 residues. The germline V gene has CDR1 MNHEY and CDR2 SVGAGI. CDR3 sequence reads: CASSWGTHEQYF. The CDR3 DNA follows: TGTGCCAGCAGTTGGGGGACCCACGAGCAGTACTTC.

This clonotype was detected a few times. This chain joins TRBV27 and TRBJ2-3; 9 bases are a match to TRBD2. With V trimmed by 6 bases and J by 4 bases, 5 bases remained unmatched. Germline V gives CDR1 MNHEY, CDR2 SMNVEV (reference sequence). This CDR3 comprises 14 residues. The CDR3 region has the DNA TGTGCCAGCAGAACGAGCGGGAGGTCAGATACGCAGTATTTT. It codes for CASRTSGRSDTQYF.